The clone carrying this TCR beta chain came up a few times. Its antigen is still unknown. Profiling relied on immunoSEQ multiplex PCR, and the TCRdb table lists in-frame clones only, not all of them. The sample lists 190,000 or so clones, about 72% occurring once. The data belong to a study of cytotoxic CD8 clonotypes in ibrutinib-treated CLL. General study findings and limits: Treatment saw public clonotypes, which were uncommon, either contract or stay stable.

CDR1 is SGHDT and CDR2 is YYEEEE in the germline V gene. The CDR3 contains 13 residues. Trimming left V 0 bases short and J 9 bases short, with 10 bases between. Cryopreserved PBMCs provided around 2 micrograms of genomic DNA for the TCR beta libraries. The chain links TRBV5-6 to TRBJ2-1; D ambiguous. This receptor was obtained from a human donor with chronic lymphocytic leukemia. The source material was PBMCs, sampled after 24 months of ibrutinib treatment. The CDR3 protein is CASSLAFPREQFF. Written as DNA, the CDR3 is TGTGCCAGCAGCTTGGCATTTCCCCGTGAGCAGTTCTTC.